This T cell receptor beta chain was sequenced during a study of T cell responses to AZD1222 COVID-19 vaccine. V dropped 3 bases and J dropped 1 base, with 4 bases sitting between them. CDR1 SGHNT and CDR2 YENEEA come from the germline V gene. This CDR3 contains 13 residues. Sequenced by immunoSEQ multiplex PCR; TCRdb stores in-frame clones only, minus some. The table has roughly 140,000 clones, 82% seen once. General study results and limits: With dominance at 160-218 and 743-854, vaccine-associated CD4 TCRs spanned spike. Reportedly, nearly half of unique spike TCRs recognized epitopes outside B.1.351/B.1.1.7 mutations. Repertoires were collected only later (after the peak T cell response had occurred).

As for this clone: Its antigen is currently unknown.

Sequencing used peripheral blood, obtained on day 0 of MenACWY control vaccination. The receptor was derived from an adult in good health. The chain couples TRBV11-3 to TRBJ1-3; D gene uncertain. The CDR3 here is CASSFDSGNTIYF. For the CDR3, the DNA is TGTGCCAGCAGCTTCGATTCTGGAAACACCATATATTTT.